This TCR beta chain was captured in a study of T cells in Graves' hyperthyroidism and ophthalmopathy. Amplified regions were TCR beta CDR3 sequences from RNA transcripts. HTBI primers were the set used in a first-round RT-PCR of the TCR CDR3. TCRdb ran MiXCR on the multiplex PCR reads and lists one entry per CDR3 protein. The table includes roughly 350,000 distinct CDR3 sequences, about 14% detected once. At least ten counts were recorded for this clonotype. V gave up 0 bases and J gave up 6 bases; unmatched junction bases: 7. The germline V gene encodes CDR1 DFQATT and CDR2 SNEGSKA (reference sequence). The CDR3 covers 14 residues. Those patients with uncontrolled infection, other autoimmune disease, pregnancy or lactation were excluded. On the basis of clinical symptoms, serum thyroxine and TRAb, thyroid ultrasound and orbital computed tomography, diagnoses were made.

This receptor was obtained from a woman in her 30s with Graves' ophthalmopathy. The chain joins TRBV20-1 to TRBJ2-7; the match to TRBD1 covers 8 bases. Sequenced material: blood. The CDR3 coding sequence is TGCAGTGCTAGAGAACGCAGGGGGCAGGTCGAGCAGTACTTC. It codes for CSARERRGQVEQYF.